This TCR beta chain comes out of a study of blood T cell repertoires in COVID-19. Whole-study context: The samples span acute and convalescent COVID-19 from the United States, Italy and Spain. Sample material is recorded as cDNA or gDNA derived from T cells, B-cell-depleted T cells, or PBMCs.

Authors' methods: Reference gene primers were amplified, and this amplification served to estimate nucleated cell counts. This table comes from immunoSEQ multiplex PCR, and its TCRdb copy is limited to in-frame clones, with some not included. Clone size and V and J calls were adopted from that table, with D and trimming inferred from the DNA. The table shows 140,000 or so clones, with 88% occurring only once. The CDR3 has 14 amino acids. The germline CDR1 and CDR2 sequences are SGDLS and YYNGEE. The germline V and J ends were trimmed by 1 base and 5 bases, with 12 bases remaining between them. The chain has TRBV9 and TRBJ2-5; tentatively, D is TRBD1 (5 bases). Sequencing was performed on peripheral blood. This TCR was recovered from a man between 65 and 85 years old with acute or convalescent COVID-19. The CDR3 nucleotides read TGTGCCAGCAGCGTACAAGGGGCAGGTGAGACCCAGTACTTC. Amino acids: CASSVQGAGETQYF. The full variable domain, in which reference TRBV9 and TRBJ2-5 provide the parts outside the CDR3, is DSGVTQTPKHLITATGQRVTLRCSPRSGDLSVYWYQQSLDQGLQFLIQYYNGEERAKGNILERFSAQQFPDLHSELNLSSLELGDSALYFCASSVQGAGETQYFGPGTRLLVL.